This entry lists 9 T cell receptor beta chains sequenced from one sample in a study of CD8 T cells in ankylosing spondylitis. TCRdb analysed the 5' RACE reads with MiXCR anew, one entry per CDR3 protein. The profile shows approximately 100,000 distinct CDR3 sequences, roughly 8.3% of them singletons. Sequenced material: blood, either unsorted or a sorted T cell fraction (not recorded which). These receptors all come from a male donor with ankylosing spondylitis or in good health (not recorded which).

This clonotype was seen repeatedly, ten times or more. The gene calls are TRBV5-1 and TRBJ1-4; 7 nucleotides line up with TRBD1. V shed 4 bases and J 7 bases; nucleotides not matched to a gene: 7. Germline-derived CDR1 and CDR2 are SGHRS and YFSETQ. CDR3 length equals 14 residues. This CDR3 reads CASSGGGVGEKLFF. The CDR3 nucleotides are TGCGCCAGCAGCGGAGGGGGCGTCGGTGAAAAACTGTTTTTT.

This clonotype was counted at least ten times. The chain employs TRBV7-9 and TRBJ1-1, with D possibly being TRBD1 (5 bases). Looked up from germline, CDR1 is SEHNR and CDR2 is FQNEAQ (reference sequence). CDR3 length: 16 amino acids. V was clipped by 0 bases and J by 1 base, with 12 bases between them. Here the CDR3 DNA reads TGTGCCAGCAGCTTAGCTCTGGGGGGTTCGAACACTGAAGCTTTCTTT. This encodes CASSLALGGSNTEAFF.

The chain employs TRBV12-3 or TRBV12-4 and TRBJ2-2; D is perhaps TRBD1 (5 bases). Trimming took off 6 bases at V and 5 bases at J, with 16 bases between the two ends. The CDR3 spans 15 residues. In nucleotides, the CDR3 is TGTGCCAGCAGCCCCCAGGGCGTGAGAACCGGGGAGCTGTTTTTT. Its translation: CASSPQGVRTGELFF.

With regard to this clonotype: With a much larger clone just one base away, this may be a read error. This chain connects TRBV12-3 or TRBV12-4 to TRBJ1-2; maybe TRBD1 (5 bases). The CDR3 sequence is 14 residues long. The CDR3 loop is CASGAGPGFYAYTF. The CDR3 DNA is TGTGCCAGCGGCGCCGGACCAGGGTTCTATGCCTACACCTTC.

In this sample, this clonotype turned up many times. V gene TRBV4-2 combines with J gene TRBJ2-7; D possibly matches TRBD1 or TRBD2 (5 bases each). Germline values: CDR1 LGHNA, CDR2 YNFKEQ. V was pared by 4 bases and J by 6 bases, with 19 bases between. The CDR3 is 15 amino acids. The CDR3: CASSPLGENGAEQYF. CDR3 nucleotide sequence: TGTGCCAGCAGCCCCCTGGGGGAGAATGGAGCCGAGCAGTACTTC.

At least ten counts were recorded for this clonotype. CDR3 bases: TGTGCCACCCAGGGACAGCCAAATTCACCCCTCCACTTT. Translating gives CATQGQPNSPLHF. The chain uses TRBV24-1 and TRBJ1-6; 7 bases map to TRBD1. This CDR3 has 13 amino acids. The V and J ends lost 9 bases and 7 bases, in that order; junction bases with no gene match: 5. CDR1 is KGHDR, CDR2 SFDVKD, per germline.

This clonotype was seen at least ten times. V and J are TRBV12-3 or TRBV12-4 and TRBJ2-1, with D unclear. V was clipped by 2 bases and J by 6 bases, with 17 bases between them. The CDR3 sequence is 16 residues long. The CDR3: CASSLSRNRYGNEQFF. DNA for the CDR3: TGTGCCAGCAGTTTAAGTAGGAATAGGTATGGCAATGAGCAGTTCTTC.

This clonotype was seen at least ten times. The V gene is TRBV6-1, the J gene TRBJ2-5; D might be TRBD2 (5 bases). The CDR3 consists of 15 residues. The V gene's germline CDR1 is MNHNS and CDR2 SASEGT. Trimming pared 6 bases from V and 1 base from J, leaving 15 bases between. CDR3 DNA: TGTGCCAGCAGGGGCTTATACGGGATCCAAGAGACCCAGTACTTC. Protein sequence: CASRGLYGIQETQYF.

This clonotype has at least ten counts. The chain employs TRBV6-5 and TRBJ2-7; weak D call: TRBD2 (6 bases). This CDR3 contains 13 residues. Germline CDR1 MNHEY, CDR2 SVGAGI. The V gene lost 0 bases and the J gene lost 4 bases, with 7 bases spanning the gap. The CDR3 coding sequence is TGTGCCAGCAGTTACTCGGAGGGTTACGAGCAGTACTTC. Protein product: CASSYSEGYEQYF.